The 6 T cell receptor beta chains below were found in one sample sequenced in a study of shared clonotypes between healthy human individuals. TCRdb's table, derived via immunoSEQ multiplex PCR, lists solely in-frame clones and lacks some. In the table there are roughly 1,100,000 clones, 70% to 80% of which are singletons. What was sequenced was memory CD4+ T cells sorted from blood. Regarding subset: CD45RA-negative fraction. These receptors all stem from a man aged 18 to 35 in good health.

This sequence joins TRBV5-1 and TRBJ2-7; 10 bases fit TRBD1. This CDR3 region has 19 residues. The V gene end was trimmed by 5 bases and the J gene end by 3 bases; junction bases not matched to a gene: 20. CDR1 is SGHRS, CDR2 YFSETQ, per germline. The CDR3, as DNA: TGCGCCAGCAGTAAAATGACAGGGGGCTTCGCCGGGACTAGCTACGAGCAGTACTTC. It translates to CASSKMTGGFAGTSYEQYF.

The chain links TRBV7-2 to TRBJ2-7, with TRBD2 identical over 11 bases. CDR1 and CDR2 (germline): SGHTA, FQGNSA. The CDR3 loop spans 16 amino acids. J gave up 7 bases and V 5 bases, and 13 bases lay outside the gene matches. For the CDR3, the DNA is TGTGCCAGCAGCGCTTCTAGCGGGAGGACCACGAGGGAGCAGTACTTC. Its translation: CASSASSGRTTREQYF.

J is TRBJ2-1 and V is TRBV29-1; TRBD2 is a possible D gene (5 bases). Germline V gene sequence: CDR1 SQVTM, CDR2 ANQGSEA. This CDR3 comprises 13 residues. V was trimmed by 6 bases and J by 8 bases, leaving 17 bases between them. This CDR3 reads CSVTTLVTHEQFF. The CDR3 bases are TGCAGCGTCACGACACTAGTTACCCATGAGCAGTTCTTC.

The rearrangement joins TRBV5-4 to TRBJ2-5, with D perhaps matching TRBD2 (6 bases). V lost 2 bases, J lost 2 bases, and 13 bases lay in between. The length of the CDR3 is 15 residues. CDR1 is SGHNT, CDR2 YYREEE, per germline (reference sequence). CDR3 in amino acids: CASSFNTGTQETQYF. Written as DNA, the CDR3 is TGTGCCAGCAGCTTCAACACCGGGACTCAAGAGACCCAGTACTTC. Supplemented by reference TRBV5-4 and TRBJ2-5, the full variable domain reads ETGVTQSPTHLIKTRGQQVTLRCSSQSGHNTVSWYQQALGQGPQFIFQYYREEENGRGNFPPRFSGLQFPNYSSELNVNALELDDSALYLCASSFNTGTQETQYFGPGTRLLVL.

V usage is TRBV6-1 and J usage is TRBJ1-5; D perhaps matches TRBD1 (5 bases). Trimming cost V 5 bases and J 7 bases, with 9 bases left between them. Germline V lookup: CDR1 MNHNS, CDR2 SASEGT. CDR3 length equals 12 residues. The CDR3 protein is CASSKGTQPQHF. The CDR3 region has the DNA TGTGCCAGCAGTAAGGGGACCCAGCCCCAGCATTTT.

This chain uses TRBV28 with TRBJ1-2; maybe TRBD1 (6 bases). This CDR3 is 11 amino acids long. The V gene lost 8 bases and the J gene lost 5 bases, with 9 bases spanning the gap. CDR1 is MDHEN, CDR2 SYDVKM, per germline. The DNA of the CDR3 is TGTGCCAGCGGAGGACAGTATGGCTACACCTTC. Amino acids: CASGGQYGYTF.